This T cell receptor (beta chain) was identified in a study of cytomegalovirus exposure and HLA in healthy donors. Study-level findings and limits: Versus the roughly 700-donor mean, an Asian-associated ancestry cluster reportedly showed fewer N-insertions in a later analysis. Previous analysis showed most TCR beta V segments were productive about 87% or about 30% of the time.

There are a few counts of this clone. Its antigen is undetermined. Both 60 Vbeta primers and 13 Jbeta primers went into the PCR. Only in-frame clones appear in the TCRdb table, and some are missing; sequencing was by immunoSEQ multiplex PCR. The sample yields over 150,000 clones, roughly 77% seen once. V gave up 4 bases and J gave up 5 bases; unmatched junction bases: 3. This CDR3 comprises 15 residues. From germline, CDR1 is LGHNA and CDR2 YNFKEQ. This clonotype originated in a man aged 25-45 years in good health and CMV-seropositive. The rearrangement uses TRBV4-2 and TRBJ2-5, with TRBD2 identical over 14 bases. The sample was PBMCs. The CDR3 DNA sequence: TGTGCCAGCAGCCCCAGACTAGCGGGAGGGGAGACCCAGTACTTC. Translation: CASSPRLAGGETQYF.